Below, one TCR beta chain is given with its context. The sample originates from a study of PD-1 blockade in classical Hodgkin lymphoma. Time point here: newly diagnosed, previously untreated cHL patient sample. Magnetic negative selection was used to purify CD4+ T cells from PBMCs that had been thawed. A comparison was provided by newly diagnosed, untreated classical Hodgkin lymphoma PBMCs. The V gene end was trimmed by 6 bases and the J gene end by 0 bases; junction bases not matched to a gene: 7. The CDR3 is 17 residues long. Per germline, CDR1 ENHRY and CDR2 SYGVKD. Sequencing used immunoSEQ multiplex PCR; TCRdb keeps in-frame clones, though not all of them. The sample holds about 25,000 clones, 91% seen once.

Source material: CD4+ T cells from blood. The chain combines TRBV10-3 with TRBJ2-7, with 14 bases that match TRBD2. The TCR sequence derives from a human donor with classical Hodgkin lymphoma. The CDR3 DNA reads TGTGCCATCAGGACTAGCGGGGGGGCCGAACCCTCCTACGAGCAGTACTTC. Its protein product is CAIRTSGGAEPSYEQYF.